These 4 T cell receptor beta chains share one sample of origin, sequenced in a study of blood T cell repertoires in COVID-19. Assay: immunoSEQ multiplex PCR; the TCRdb copy retains only in-frame clones and omits some. The data contain 310,000 or so clones, around 90% of them singletons. The sample was PBMCs or T cells enriched from blood (not recorded which). The receptor set was obtained from a woman aged 40 to 55 who had recovered from COVID-19.

CDR3 coding DNA: TGTGCCAGCAGTGAAGGTCTGGGACAGGGTTATCAGCCCCAGCATTTT. It yields the protein CASSEGLGQGYQPQHF. The chain couples TRBV6-1 to TRBJ1-5; TRBD1 aligns across 9 bases. Germline V gene data show CDR1 as MNHNS and CDR2 as SASEGT. J was trimmed by 5 bases and V by 1 base; bases with no gene match: 6. CDR3 length equals 16 residues.

A single count supports this clone. The CDR3 coding sequence is TGTGCCACCAGCAGGGGCAGGGGCCAGGTGAACACTGAAGCTTTCTTT. Translated: CATSRGRGQVNTEAFF. V usage is TRBV15 and J usage is TRBJ1-1, with D possibly matching TRBD1 (6 bases). The ends were cut back, 3 bases at V and 0 bases at J, with 14 bases in the middle. CDR3 length equals 16 residues. The V gene's germline CDR1 is LNHNV and CDR2 YYDKDF (reference sequence).

The chain recombines TRBV7-8 with TRBJ2-7; no clear D gene. This CDR3 is built from 15 residues. V lost 1 base and J 7 bases, leaving 17 bases between the germline ends. The germline V gene encodes CDR1 SGHVS and CDR2 FQNEAQ. The CDR3 coding sequence is TGTGCCAGCAGCTTAGTTGTCAGCGACGATCCAGAGCAGTACTTC. It yields the protein CASSLVVSDDPEQYF.

This clone was detected only a few times. The rearrangement joins TRBV18 to TRBJ1-1; the D gene is possibly TRBD1 (6 bases). With 2 bases removed from V and 4 bases from J, the gap between germline ends came to 20 bases. Germline loops: CDR1 KGHSH, CDR2 LQKENI. The CDR3 sequence is 17 residues long. CDR3: CASSPIMAGEGGTEAFF. The DNA of the CDR3 is TGTGCCAGCTCACCAATTATGGCAGGGGAAGGCGGCACTGAAGCTTTCTTT.